These T cell receptor beta chains were read from a single sample in a study of blood T cell repertoires in COVID-19. Sequencing was performed with immunoSEQ multiplex PCR; in TCRdb, only in-frame clones are kept and a portion is missing. The sample carries around 190,000 clones, about 80% recorded once. The sequencing sample was made of peripheral blood. The origin of the receptors is a man between 65 and 85 years old with active or convalescent COVID-19. Each CDR3 is given with its conserved first and last residue. The D gene is left open where the match is weak. Clone size is stated in some rows and not others, as once, few, many or a class when expanded.

j_call v_call clone_size d_call cdr3_aa cdr3_nt
TRBJ1-4 TRBV5-1 . . CASSPRQAYNEKLFF TGCGCCAGCAGTCCAAGACAGGCTTATAATGAAAAACTGTTTTTT
TRBJ2-1 TRBV5-6 . TRBD2 CASSTNNGLAVFF TGTGCCAGCAGCACAAACAACGGACTAGCAGTGTTCTTC
TRBJ1-1 TRBV7-2 . . CASSLTGLDTEAFF TGTGCCAGCAGCTTAACAGGGTTAGACACTGAAGCTTTCTTT
TRBJ1-1 TRBV7-6 . TRBD1 CASSPYDRVNTEAFF TGTGCCAGCAGCCCCTACGACAGGGTAAACACTGAAGCTTTCTTT
TRBJ2-5 TRBV12-3/TRBV12-4 . . CASSQTDNSVQYF TGTGCCAGCAGTCAGACGGACAATTCGGTCCAGTACTTC
TRBJ2-1 TRBV4-3 . TRBD2 CASSSERGVYNEQFF TGCGCCAGCAGTTCTGAGCGGGGGGTCTACAATGAGCAGTTCTTC
TRBJ1-6 TRBV19 . TRBD1 CASSIDPGRGRWDSPLHF TGTGCCAGTAGTATAGACCCCGGCAGGGGGAGGTGGGATTCACCCCTCCACTTT
TRBJ1-1 TRBV5-1 . . CASSLVSRRLGPYTEAFF TGCGCCAGCAGCTTGGTCTCGAGACGCTTGGGGCCTTACACTGAAGCTTTCTTT
TRBJ2-7 TRBV28 . TRBD1 CASRTIPGQGGLEQYF TGTGCCAGCAGGACCATCCCGGGACAGGGAGGCCTCGAGCAGTACTTC
TRBJ2-2 TRBV2 . . CASSDLRSWELFF TGTGCCAGCAGTGATCTGAGGAGCTGGGAGCTGTTTTTT
TRBJ2-5 TRBV4-1 few . CARPGASQETQYF TGCGCCAGGCCTGGGGCTTCGCAAGAGACCCAGTACTTC
TRBJ2-7 TRBV27 once . CASSLSGHPIIHEQYF TGTGCCAGCAGTTTATCGGGACACCCGATCATCCACGAGCAGTACTTC
TRBJ2-1 TRBV25-1 . TRBD2 CASSKGLAGNEQFF TGTGCCAGCAGTAAGGGACTAGCGGGAAATGAGCAGTTCTTC
TRBJ2-3 TRBV4-3 . TRBD2 CASSLRTSGGAFLSTDTQYF TGCGCCAGCAGCCTTCGGACTAGCGGGGGGGCCTTCTTAAGCACAGATACGCAGTATTTT
TRBJ1-2 TRBV10-3 . . CAISSQVPYGYTF TGTGCCATCAGTTCACAGGTCCCCTATGGCTACACCTTC
TRBJ1-1 TRBV5-5 . . CASSVAQTVNTEAFF TGTGCCAGCAGCGTCGCGCAGACAGTGAACACTGAAGCTTTCTTT
TRBJ1-6 TRBV6-1 . TRBD1 CASSEGQGGSPLHF TGTGCCAGCAGTGAAGGACAGGGCGGCTCACCCCTCCACTTT
TRBJ1-1 TRBV5-4 . . CASSLGVPRQPLGGTEAFF TGTGCCAGCAGCTTGGGCGTCCCCCGGCAGCCCCTGGGAGGAACTGAAGCTTTCTTT
TRBJ1-2 TRBV7-2 once . CASSLGSNGQLDGYTF TGTGCCAGCAGCTTAGGATCTAATGGACAGCTGGATGGCTACACCTTC
TRBJ1-2 TRBV27 . . CASSLRAGYTIGYTF TGTGCCAGCAGTTTACGGGCAGGGTATACGATAGGCTACACCTTC
TRBJ2-1 TRBV30 . TRBD2 CAWTRTSGYNEQFF TGTGCCTGGACTAGGACTAGCGGGTACAATGAGCAGTTCTTC
TRBJ2-6 TRBV19 . . CASSVTRDKASGANVLTF TGTGCCAGTAGTGTTACAAGGGACAAGGCATCTGGGGCCAACGTCCTGACTTTC
TRBJ1-2 TRBV19 few . CASSIVWTDNLYGYTF TGTGCCAGTAGTATAGTCTGGACAGACAACCTTTATGGCTACACCTTC
TRBJ1-5 TRBV18 . . CASSPSSGGTNQPQHF TGTGCCAGCTCACCCTCATCGGGGGGGACGAATCAGCCCCAGCATTTT
TRBJ1-3 TRBV29-1 . . CSVEGGEKAPGNTIYF TGCAGCGTTGAAGGTGGGGAGAAGGCTCCAGGAAACACCATATATTTT
TRBJ1-2 TRBV30 . . CAWGLQGWDGYTF TGTGCCTGGGGGCTACAGGGCTGGGATGGCTACACCTTC
TRBJ1-1 TRBV5-5 . . CASSLLGRGAFF TGTGCCAGCAGCTTGTTGGGCCGTGGGGCTTTCTTT
TRBJ1-4 TRBV7-9 . . CASSSDSEKLFF TGTGCCAGCAGCTCCGACAGTGAAAAACTGTTTTTT
TRBJ2-7 TRBV14 . TRBD1 CASSTQGYYEQYF TGTGCCAGCAGTACACAGGGGTACTACGAGCAGTACTTC
TRBJ1-5 TRBV6-5 . . CASSLSGGSNQPQHF TGTGCCAGCAGTCTTTCCGGGGGTAGCAATCAGCCCCAGCATTTT
TRBJ2-7 TRBV7-2 once TRBD2 CASSLEAGGPPYEQYF TGTGCCAGCAGCTTAGAGGCGGGGGGACCACCCTACGAGCAGTACTTC
TRBJ1-2 TRBV10-3 . . CAISEDWNYGYTF TGTGCCATCAGTGAGGACTGGAACTATGGCTACACCTTC
TRBJ1-1 TRBV11-3 once . CASSNTGNTEAFF TGTGCCAGCAGCAATACTGGGAACACTGAAGCTTTCTTT
TRBJ1-2 TRBV19 . TRBD1 CASAAGGGYGYTF TGTGCCAGCGCTGCAGGGGGAGGCTATGGCTACACCTTC
TRBJ2-1 TRBV27 . TRBD2 CASSRGENFNEQFF TGTGCCAGCAGTCGGGGGGAGAACTTCAATGAGCAGTTCTTC